This T cell receptor beta chain was found in a study of T cells in Graves' hyperthyroidism and ophthalmopathy. This clonotype was seen repeatedly, ten times or more. Its antigen remains unknown. There were TCR beta CDR3 regions amplified from RNA transcripts. Using the HTBI primer set, a first-round RT-PCR was run on the TCR CDR3. TCRdb processed the multiplex PCR reads anew with MiXCR; each CDR3 protein has one entry. The sample gives about 600,000 distinct CDR3 sequences, approximately 15% of which show up once; around 7% is in the top ten. Germline trimming cut 0 bases from V and 3 bases from J; bases unmatched to any gene: 7. The CDR3 extends over 15 amino acids. Germline-derived CDR1 and CDR2 are SQVTM and ANQGSEA. Study outcomes and limitations: Most thyroid clonotypes expanded above 0.001 were also detected in blood.

The sequenced material came from blood. The chain employs TRBV29-1 and TRBJ2-7, with TRBD1 matching 8 bases. This receptor was taken from a woman aged 18-30 years with Graves' ophthalmopathy. CDR3 amino acids: CSVEDRPGGSYEQYF. As DNA, the CDR3 is TGCAGCGTTGAAGATCGTCCAGGGGGCAGCTACGAGCAGTACTTC.